This T cell receptor (beta chain) was recorded in a study of blood T cells in healthy people across ages. Whole-study results and caveats: The recorded TCR beta diversity per million T cells decreased in a roughly linear manner with age. Estimated diversity that came from one million T cells was considered an underestimate.

This clonotype occurred a few times. Its antigen is still unknown. The CDR3 loop spans 14 amino acids. Between the trimmed V and J ends, which lost 6 bases and 3 bases, there was a span of 12 bases. The second PCR ran roughly 7 to 12 cycles with a sample-barcoded 5' primer and J-beta primers. TCRdb passed the 5' RACE reads through MiXCR, listing each CDR3 protein once. The data contain just under 750,000 distinct CDR3 sequences, 20% to 25% of them seen just once; the ten biggest clones take up about 22%. What was sequenced was blood. The clonotype originates from a man between 65 and 79 years old in good health. The gene calls are TRBV12-3 or TRBV12-4 and TRBJ2-1; tentatively, D is TRBD1 (6 bases). CDR3 nucleotides: TGTGCCAGCAGCCCCACAGGGAACTACAATGAGCAGTTCTTC. Protein: CASSPTGNYNEQFF.